A single sample is the source of the 32 T cell receptor beta chains below, sequenced in a study of T-cell reconstitution after alpha-beta-depleted transplantation in children. It was with unique molecular identifiers that the TCRbeta library was prepared. TCRdb passed the PCR reads through MiXCR, listing each CDR3 protein once. This table holds about 200,000 distinct CDR3 sequences, roughly 6.6% found once. Specimen: PBMCs, collected before TCRalphabeta/CD19-depleted stem cell transplant. These TCRs come from a boy aged 2 to 10 with acute lymphoblastic leukemia, due to receive a stem cell transplant.

This clonotype appeared many times. V usage is TRBV29-1 and J usage is TRBJ2-3, with 8 bases that match TRBD2. J was trimmed by 6 bases and V by 4 bases; bases with no gene match: 9. Germline V gives CDR1 SQVTM, CDR2 ANQGSEA. This CDR3 contains 14 residues. CDR3 protein: CSVGLGGGRDTQYF. In DNA form, the CDR3 reads TGCAGCGTTGGGCTCGGGGGGGGCCGGGATACGCAGTATTTT.

The chain links TRBV7-9 to TRBJ1-1; 7 nucleotides match TRBD1. J lost 8 bases, V lost 2 bases, and 5 bases had no gene match. The CDR3 length is 13 residues. CDR1 SEHNR and CDR2 FQNEAQ come from the germline V gene (reference sequence). The CDR3: CASSLPARGEAFF. CDR3 DNA: TGTGCCAGCAGCTTACCGGCCAGGGGGGAAGCTTTCTTT.

The V gene is TRBV20-1, the J gene TRBJ2-7; D uncertain. The CDR3 sequence is 16 residues long. The V gene lost 3 bases and the J gene lost 3 bases, with 21 bases spanning the gap. In germline, CDR1 is DFQATT, CDR2 SNEGSKA (reference sequence). The CDR3 bases are TGCAGTGCTAGGAAAGTGTCCGGGCCAAGATACTACGAGCAGTACTTC. It encodes CSARKVSGPRYYEQYF.

This clonotype was counted ten times or more. This chain links TRBV28 with TRBJ2-3, with D tentatively TRBD1 (5 bases). The CDR3 sequence is 17 residues long. Germline V gene sequence: CDR1 MDHEN, CDR2 SYDVKM. With 2 bases removed from V and 1 base from J, the gap between germline ends came to 16 bases. CDR3 DNA sequence: TGTGCCAGCAGTTTAGGGCCCCAGGGTTGGGGCACAGATACGCAGTATTTT. Translated, it gives CASSLGPQGWGTDTQYF.

In its sample, this clonotype was seen many times. V usage is TRBV29-1 and J usage is TRBJ2-5, with D possibly being TRBD2 (5 bases). V was shortened by 5 bases and J by 2 bases, with 18 bases between the two germline ends. There are 15 residues in the CDR3. Germline V gives CDR1 SQVTM, CDR2 ANQGSEA. The CDR3 spells CSVSRSSLAQETQYF. CDR3 sequence (DNA): TGCAGCGTTTCCCGATCCAGCCTAGCACAAGAGACCCAGTACTTC.

This clonotype has at least ten counts. The V call is TRBV27, the J call TRBJ2-7; the match to TRBD1 covers 9 bases. V lost 8 bases, J lost 1 base, and 0 bases stayed unmatched. The length of the CDR3 is 12 residues. From germline, CDR1 is MNHEY and CDR2 SMNVEV (reference sequence). The CDR3 DNA is TGTGCCAGCGGACAGGGGTCCTACGAGCAGTACTTC. It encodes CASGQGSYEQYF.

This clonotype has at least ten counts. The V and J genes are TRBV29-1 and TRBJ1-3; D possibly corresponds to TRBD1 (6 bases). In germline, CDR1 is SQVTM, CDR2 ANQGSEA. V lost 5 bases and J 0 bases, leaving 14 bases between the germline ends. This CDR3 has 15 amino acids. The CDR3 here is CSVSSDRSSGNTIYF. DNA for the CDR3: TGCAGCGTTTCCTCGGACAGATCCTCTGGAAACACCATATATTTT.

In this sample, this clonotype turned up many times. V usage is TRBV5-4 and J usage is TRBJ2-5; D is perhaps TRBD2 (5 bases). This CDR3 has 17 amino acids. Germline V CDR1 and CDR2: SGHNT, YYREEE (reference sequence). With 2 bases removed from V and 0 bases from J, the gap between germline ends came to 17 bases. CDR3 nucleotides: TGTGCCAGCAGCTTACCGGATAGGGAGAGGGACCAAGAGACCCAGTACTTC. It is translated as CASSLPDRERDQETQYF. Using reference TRBV5-4 and TRBJ2-5 for the parts outside the CDR3, the full variable domain is ETGVTQSPTHLIKTRGQQVTLRCSSQSGHNTVSWYQQALGQGPQFIFQYYREEENGRGNFPPRFSGLQFPNYSSELNVNALELDDSALYLCASSLPDRERDQETQYFGPGTRLLVL.

This clonotype was observed a handful of times. The genes are TRBV28 and TRBJ1-2; D call uncertain. V lost 8 bases and J lost 8, with 18 bases in between. The germline CDR1 and CDR2 sequences are MDHEN and SYDVKM. The CDR3 has 13 residues. Here the CDR3 reads CASALATGYGYTF. The CDR3 DNA is TGTGCCAGCGCCTTAGCAACGGGATACGGCTACACCTTC.

This clonotype was detected only once. V gene TRBV12-3 or TRBV12-4 combines with J gene TRBJ1-2; no clear D. The germline V and J ends were trimmed by 4 bases and 4 bases, with 10 bases remaining between them. The CDR3 consists of 13 residues. CDR3 sequence: CASSSSGPYGYTF. The CDR3 DNA reads TGTGCCAGCAGTTCGAGCGGACCCTATGGCTACACCTTC.

This chain connects TRBV7-8 to TRBJ2-5; the D gene is possibly TRBD1 (5 bases). V was trimmed by 5 bases and J by 1 base, leaving 11 bases between them. This CDR3 spans 14 amino acids. Per the germline V gene, CDR1 is SGHVS and CDR2 is FQNEAQ. CDR3 sequence (DNA): TGTGCCAGCAGCCCTAGACAGTTCCAAGAGACCCAGTACTTC. Its translation: CASSPRQFQETQYF.

This clonotype was recorded at least ten times. The chain couples TRBV9 to TRBJ2-1; 11 positions match TRBD2. The CDR3 has 16 amino acids. Germline trimming cut 4 bases from V and 5 bases from J; bases unmatched to any gene: 8. Per the germline V gene, CDR1 is SGDLS and CDR2 is YYNGEE. The CDR3 DNA follows: TGTGCCAGCAGCATTCGTAGCGGGAGGGTTAACAATGAGCAGTTCTTC. Encoded protein: CASSIRSGRVNNEQFF.

This clonotype was found a few times. The CDR3 reads CASSPGWSRANVLTF. For the CDR3, the DNA is TGTGCCAGCTCACCAGGTTGGAGTAGGGCCAACGTCCTGACTTTC. This chain links TRBV18 with TRBJ2-6; D is unclear. With 2 bases removed from V and 5 bases from J, the gap between germline ends came to 10 bases. The germline gives CDR1 KGHSH, CDR2 LQKENI. The length of the CDR3 is 15 residues.

This clonotype was counted ten times or more. This chain links TRBV3-1 with TRBJ2-2, with 11 nucleotides matching TRBD2. Germline V gene data show CDR1 as LGHDT and CDR2 as YNNKEL (reference sequence). Trimming at V came to 1 base and at J to 16 bases, leaving 5 bases not matched to a gene. The CDR3 has 13 residues. CDR3 nucleotide sequence: TGTGCCAGCAGCCAAGGACTAGCGGGAAAGCGGTTTTTT. Residues: CASSQGLAGKRFF.

The rearrangement joins TRBV5-5 to TRBJ1-1, with 7 bases identical to TRBD1. The CDR3 spans 15 residues. CDR1 and CDR2 (germline): SGHKS, YYEKEE (reference sequence). V was clipped by 0 bases and J by 1 base; unmatched bases: 3. CDR3: CASSLGPGGNTEAFF. The CDR3 bases are TGTGCCAGCAGCTTGGGCCCAGGGGGGAACACTGAAGCTTTCTTT.

This clonotype has only a few counts. The chain is built from TRBV4-3 and TRBJ2-1; 8 bases are a match to TRBD2. The V and J ends lost 2 bases and 6 bases, in that order; junction bases with no gene match: 9. Germline V gene sequence: CDR1 LGHNA, CDR2 YSLEER. There are 16 residues in the CDR3. The DNA for the CDR3 is TGCGCCAGCAGCCAAACAACGGGGGGGCCGCTCAATGAGCAGTTCTTC. Translation gives CASSQTTGGPLNEQFF.

The chain has TRBV12-3 or TRBV12-4 and TRBJ2-7, with D perhaps matching TRBD1 (5 bases). V lost 2 bases to trimming and J lost 3 bases, with 8 bases between them. The CDR3 extends over 13 amino acids. The CDR3 is CASSLQGHYEQYF. The CDR3 DNA reads as TGTGCCAGCAGTTTACAGGGTCACTACGAGCAGTACTTC.

This clonotype came up many times. The chain carries TRBV28 and TRBJ2-7; D may match TRBD1 or TRBD2 (5 bases each). The V gene lost 5 bases and the J gene lost 3 bases, with 11 bases spanning the gap. There are 13 residues in the CDR3. In germline, CDR1 is MDHEN, CDR2 SYDVKM. Written as DNA, the CDR3 is TGTGCCAGCAGTCCCCCGAGGGGCTACGAGCAGTACTTC. Residues: CASSPPRGYEQYF.

This clonotype was recorded at least ten times. The chain combines TRBV29-1 with TRBJ1-4; TRBD1 is a possible D gene (6 bases). V lost 4 bases, J lost 5 bases, and 14 bases lay in between. CDR3 size: 14 residues. In germline, CDR1 is SQVTM, CDR2 ANQGSEA. The CDR3 bases are TGCAGCGTTGTCCTCGGACAGACCAATGAAAAACTGTTTTTT. Its translation is CSVVLGQTNEKLFF.

This clonotype was counted a few times. The rearrangement links TRBV12-3 or TRBV12-4 to TRBJ1-5; maybe TRBD1 (5 bases). The germline V and J ends were trimmed by 6 bases and 0 bases, with 15 bases remaining between them. The CDR3 has 16 amino acids. The CDR3 bases are TGTGCCAGCAGCCGGGGACGGCCTGATAGCAATCAGCCCCAGCATTTT. Protein: CASSRGRPDSNQPQHF.

J is TRBJ2-1 and V is TRBV11-3; 7 bases line up with TRBD2. This CDR3 comprises 16 residues. Germline-derived CDR1 and CDR2 are SGHNT and YENEEA. The V segment lost 5 bases and the J segment 9 bases; nucleotides outside the gene matches: 16. CDR3 residues: CASSPDLGAGAPEQFF. In DNA form, the CDR3 reads TGTGCCAGCAGCCCCGACCTTGGTGCGGGAGCTCCTGAGCAGTTCTTC.

This clonotype was observed a few times. The chain links TRBV12-3 or TRBV12-4 to TRBJ2-7, with D perhaps matching TRBD1 (6 bases). V lost 6 bases and J lost 2, with 17 bases in between. This CDR3 region has 15 residues. CDR3 amino acids: CASSHHREMTYEQYF. The CDR3 DNA is TGTGCCAGCAGCCATCACAGGGAGATGACCTACGAGCAGTACTTC.

There are many counts of this clonotype. The chain uses TRBV28 and TRBJ1-6, with no clear D. Germline V gene lookup returns CDR1 MDHEN and CDR2 SYDVKM. The V gene lost 7 bases and the J gene lost 8 bases, with 15 bases spanning the gap. This CDR3 contains 14 residues. CDR3 region: CASNIGLFDSPLHF. The CDR3 coding sequence is TGTGCCAGCAATATAGGGCTATTTGATTCACCCCTCCACTTT.

This clonotype was found many times. This chain uses TRBV12-3 or TRBV12-4 with TRBJ1-1; 7 bases line up with TRBD1. Trimming cost V 6 bases and J 12 bases; bases outside gene matches: 13. The CDR3 length is 13 residues. CDR3 region: CASRTRQGSLSFF. The CDR3 DNA follows: TGTGCCAGCAGGACAAGACAGGGTTCTTTATCTTTCTTT.

There are many counts of this clonotype. The chain has TRBV28 and TRBJ2-1; D may correspond to TRBD1 or TRBD2 (5 bases each). Trimming removed 2 bases from V and 12 bases from J, with 11 bases in between. Per the germline V gene, CDR1 is MDHEN and CDR2 is SYDVKM. The CDR3 consists of 12 residues. CDR3 sequence (DNA): TGTGCCAGCAGTTTAATGGGACGGTGGCAGTTCTTC. Protein sequence: CASSLMGRWQFF.

This clonotype has more than one count but fewer than ten. The genes are TRBV6-5 and TRBJ2-7; TRBD2 might be the D (7 bases). The germline V gene has CDR1 MNHEY and CDR2 SVGAGI. V was pared by 10 bases and J by 5 bases, with 21 bases between. The CDR3 has 14 amino acids. For the CDR3, the DNA is TGTGCCACAGATCAACAGGGAGGGCTCCACGAGCAGTACTTC. Protein sequence: CATDQQGGLHEQYF.

In its sample, this clonotype was seen many times. The chain joins TRBV6-2 or TRBV6-3 to TRBJ2-7, with D possibly being TRBD1 (6 bases). Trimming shortened V by 8 bases and J by 1 base, and 18 bases separated the two germline ends. Germline V gene lookup returns CDR1 MNHEY and CDR2 SVGEGT. The CDR3 is made up of 15 amino acids. CDR3 protein: CASRDIFTDSYEQYF. DNA of the CDR3: TGTGCCAGCCGGGACATCTTTACCGATTCCTACGAGCAGTACTTC.

This clonotype was detected a few times. This sequence joins TRBV5-8 and TRBJ2-7, with no clear D. The V gene lost 2 bases and the J gene lost 2 bases, with 8 bases spanning the gap. Germline V gene lookup returns CDR1 SGHTS and CDR2 YDEGEE. This CDR3 contains 13 residues. The CDR3, as DNA: TGTGCCAGCAGCTTTACTGGGACCTACGAGCAGTACTTC. It translates to CASSFTGTYEQYF.

This clonotype occurred a few times. The chain uses TRBV5-6 and TRBJ1-2, with a weak D call TRBD1 (6 bases). Germline V gene sequence: CDR1 SGHDT, CDR2 YYEEEE. The CDR3 loop spans 14 amino acids. V lost 5 bases, J lost 5 bases, and 16 bases lay in between. CDR3 sequence (DNA): TGTGCCAGCAGGGGGGCAGGGCGGAAGTATGGCTACACCTTC. Its translation is CASRGAGRKYGYTF.

There are many counts of this clonotype. This chain uses TRBV7-3 with TRBJ2-5; the D gene is possibly TRBD1 (7 bases). There are 15 residues in the CDR3. V dropped 5 bases and J dropped 2 bases, with 15 bases sitting between them. From germline, CDR1 is SGHTA and CDR2 FQGTGA. CDR3 nucleotides: TGTGCCAGCAGCGCAGAGCCAGGGGGGCAAGAGACCCAGTACTTC. Amino acids: CASSAEPGGQETQYF.

A remark on this clonotype: Possible read error: a much larger clone is one base away. V is TRBV10-3 and J is TRBJ2-7, with D possibly TRBD1 on 6 matching bases. In germline, CDR1 is ENHRY, CDR2 SYGVKD. This CDR3 comprises 14 residues. The CDR3 DNA reads as TGTGCCATCAGTGGGACAGAGTTTGACTACGAGCAGAACTTC. Amino acids: CAISGTEFDYEQNF.

The V gene is TRBV19, the J gene TRBJ2-3; 7 bases agree with TRBD2. Germline CDR1 and CDR2: LNHDA and SQIVND (reference sequence). The V and J ends lost 7 bases and 3 bases, in that order; junction bases with no gene match: 13. The CDR3 consists of 16 residues. The CDR3 DNA is TGTGCCAGTAATGACGTGCGGGAGCTGGGAACAGATACGCAGTATTTT. It codes for CASNDVRELGTDTQYF. Drawing the rest from reference TRBV19 and TRBJ2-3, the complete variable domain is DGGITQSPKYLFRKEGQNVTLSCEQNLNHDAMYWYRQDPGQGLRLIYYSQIVNDFQKGDIAEGYSVSREKKESFPLTVTSAQKNPTAFYLCASNDVRELGTDTQYFGPGTRLTVL.